The following is a TCR beta chain sequence with its context. Its antigen is not identified. TCR beta VDJ and CDR3 profiling used genomic DNA as template. TCRdb reprocessed the reads via MiXCR and lists one record per CDR3 protein. The sample holds over 200,000 distinct CDR3 sequences; around 60% are singletons and the top ten take about 29%. This record comes from a study of CD8+CD57+ T cells in acquired aplastic anemia. As for the study in general: The DNA of sorted CD4+ and CD8+ cells averaged approximately 3.4 ug. As sequenced from healthy donors, CD4+ cells averaged approximately 11 million reads. The study's findings and limits: Common to patients and controls were approximately 30 CD8+ CDR3 sequences.

The germline V gene has CDR1 LNHDA and CDR2 SQIVND (reference sequence). V was cut by 3 bases and J by 2 bases, with 10 bases left in between. This CDR3 is built from 15 residues. The sequencing input was sorted CD4+, CD8+, or CD8+CD57+ T cells (not recorded which) from PBMCs. The V gene is TRBV19, the J gene TRBJ1-4, with TRBD1 as a possible D gene (5 bases). The source is a human donor in good health. This chain's CDR3 is CASSILRGTNEKLFF. CDR3 DNA: TGTGCCAGTAGTATCCTCCGGGGCACTAATGAAAAACTGTTTTTT.